Following are 25 T cell receptor beta chains from one sample sequenced in a study of cytomegalovirus exposure and HLA in healthy donors. Primers included in the PCR were 60 Vbeta and 13 Jbeta primers. The assay was immunoSEQ multiplex PCR, and TCRdb's table has in-frame clones only and misses some. The sample is made up of 120,000 to 150,000 clones, and the top ten hold around 1.7% of it. What was sequenced was PBMCs. These receptors were obtained from a woman aged 45-60 years in good health and CMV-seronegative.

The chain is built from TRBV2 and TRBJ2-7; perhaps TRBD1 as D (6 bases). CDR1 is SNHLY and CDR2 is FYNNEI in the germline V gene. This CDR3 is 13 amino acids long. Deletions cut 8 bases from V and 3 bases from J, with 14 bases between. Here the CDR3 DNA reads TGTGCCAGCTCCTTTGGGGGCTTCTACGAGCAGTACTTC. Translated, it gives CASSFGGFYEQYF.

The rearrangement links TRBV28 to TRBJ1-5; D call uncertain. Germline V gene lookup returns CDR1 MDHEN and CDR2 SYDVKM. The CDR3 runs 15 residues. The V gene lost 1 base and the J gene lost 7 bases, with 14 bases spanning the gap. The CDR3 region is CASSLLEVLWQPQHF. CDR3 DNA: TGTGCCAGCAGTTTATTGGAGGTGTTGTGGCAGCCCCAGCATTTT.

The chain recombines TRBV29-1 with TRBJ1-2; D may be TRBD1 (6 bases). Germline CDR1 is SQVTM and CDR2 is ANQGSEA. V was trimmed by 6 bases and J by 7 bases, leaving 21 bases between them. The CDR3 runs to 14 residues. In DNA form, the CDR3 reads TGCAGCGTGGCGTTCGGGGGGCATGGGGGTGGCTACACCTTC. Translating it yields CSVAFGGHGGGYTF.

The rearrangement uses TRBV30 and TRBJ2-7, with TRBD2 matching 14 bases. Unmatched junction bases numbered 6, after V lost 1 base and J lost 4 bases. The V gene's germline CDR1 is GTSNPN and CDR2 SVGIG (reference sequence). The length of the CDR3 is 16 residues. CDR3 nucleotides: TGTGCCTGGAGTGATGTGACTAGCGGGGGGGGGTACGAGCAGTACTTC. Its translation: CAWSDVTSGGGYEQYF.

The rearrangement uses TRBV9 and TRBJ1-3; 8 positions agree with TRBD1. The length of the CDR3 is 15 residues. Germline CDR1 and CDR2: SGDLS and YYNGEE. V trimming: 3 bases; J trimming: 0 bases; junction bases outside the gene matches: 2. In DNA form, the CDR3 reads TGTGCCAGCAGCGGACAGGGGTACTCTGGAAACACCATATATTTT. As protein: CASSGQGYSGNTIYF.

V usage is TRBV5-1 and J usage is TRBJ2-7, with 9 bases lining up with TRBD2. The germline CDR1 and CDR2 sequences are SGHRS and YFSETQ. This CDR3 is built from 16 residues. Trimming removed 0 bases from V and 0 bases from J; junction bases left unmatched: 4. DNA for the CDR3: TGCGCCAGCAGCTTGGGGAGCGGGGGGCCCTCCTACGAGCAGTACTTC. Translated: CASSLGSGGPSYEQYF. The variable domain in full, completed from reference TRBV5-1 and TRBJ2-7, reads KAGVTQTPRYLIKTRGQQVTLSCSPISGHRSVSWYQQTPGQGLQFLFEYFSETQRNKGNFPGRFSGRQFSNSRSEMNVSTLELGDSALYLCASSLGSGGPSYEQYFGPGTRLTVT.

This sequence joins TRBV20-1 and TRBJ1-1, with D uncertain. Trimming pared 5 bases from V and 10 bases from J, leaving 14 bases between. The CDR3 has 11 residues. CDR1 and CDR2 from the germline V gene are DFQATT and SNEGSKA (reference sequence). DNA of the CDR3: TGCAGTGCTGTATATCCCCCGGTAGCTTTCTTT. Residues: CSAVYPPVAFF.

The chain uses TRBV5-5 and TRBJ1-1, with D possibly being TRBD1 (6 bases). The germline V gene encodes CDR1 SGHKS and CDR2 YYEKEE (reference sequence). The V end lost 0 bases, the J end lost 5 bases, and 11 bases lay between the germline ends. The CDR3 extends over 14 amino acids. For the CDR3, the DNA is TGTGCCAGCAGCTTGGTGGGGGCAGGGACTGAAGCTTTCTTT. It yields the protein CASSLVGAGTEAFF.

The chain couples TRBV5-1 to TRBJ1-4; the match to TRBD1 covers 11 bases. Germline CDR1 reads SGHRS; CDR2 reads YFSETQ. CDR3 length: 14 amino acids. J was trimmed by 8 bases and V by 4 bases; bases with no gene match: 4. The CDR3 protein is CASSLGQGGEKLFF. CDR3 DNA sequence: TGCGCCAGCAGCCTGGGACAGGGGGGCGAAAAACTGTTTTTT.

The V and J genes are TRBV21-1 and TRBJ2-7; whether TRBD1, the table's D call, matches the DNA was not checked. TRBV21-1 is marked as a pseudogene. The CDR3 consists of 14 residues. This chain's CDR3 is CASSKANSSYEQYF. The CDR3 DNA reads TGTGCCAGCAGCAAAGCAAACAGCTCCTACGAGCAGTACTTC.

The chain carries TRBV27 and TRBJ1-1; 8 nucleotides line up with TRBD1. The CDR3 sequence is 17 residues long. J gave up 1 base and V 1 base, and 8 bases lay outside the gene matches. Germline V gives CDR1 MNHEY, CDR2 SMNVEV (reference sequence). The CDR3, as DNA: TGTGCCAGCAGTTTATATCAGGGGGCCGTGGGGAACACTGAAGCTTTCTTT. This gives the protein CASSLYQGAVGNTEAFF.

The V call is TRBV7-9, the J call TRBJ2-7, with a weak D call TRBD1 (6 bases). The CDR3 is made up of 17 amino acids. Trimming pared 5 bases from V and 3 bases from J, leaving 23 bases between. CDR1 is SEHNR and CDR2 is FQNEAQ in the germline V gene (reference sequence). In DNA, the CDR3 is TGTGCCAGCAGCCAGGGGCTCCTACGACAGTTCTACTACGAGCAGTACTTC. This gives the protein CASSQGLLRQFYYEQYF.

The J gene is TRBJ2-5, the V gene TRBV5-1; 10 bases are shared with TRBD1. In germline, CDR1 is SGHRS, CDR2 YFSETQ. V shed 10 bases and J 1 base; nucleotides not matched to a gene: 16. CDR3 length: 17 residues. CDR3 nucleotides: TGCGCCGCCCGAGATCTACCGGGACAGGGGTCCCAAGAGACCCAGTACTTC. This codes for CAARDLPGQGSQETQYF.

This chain connects TRBV4-3 to TRBJ2-1; TRBD1 matches 7 bases. CDR1 and CDR2 (germline): LGHNA, YSLEER. V was pared by 0 bases and J by 0 bases, with 14 bases of the junction left unmatched. The CDR3 runs 20 residues. CDR3 DNA sequence: TGCGCCAGCAGCCAAGATCCCGCAGCCCCAGGGGGTGGCTCCTACAATGAGCAGTTCTTC. Translation: CASSQDPAAPGGGSYNEQFF.

The chain links TRBV5-6 to TRBJ1-2, with 7 bases lining up with TRBD1. The length of the CDR3 is 16 residues. After removal of 2 bases from V and 2 bases from J, the junction contained 9 bases not matched to a gene. Germline V gene lookup returns CDR1 SGHDT and CDR2 YYEEEE. CDR3 DNA: TGTGCCAGCAGCTTAGGCACGACAGGGTGGAACTATGGCTACACCTTC. This translates into CASSLGTTGWNYGYTF.

The chain joins TRBV5-1 to TRBJ2-1, with 8 bases identical to TRBD2. The CDR3 runs to 17 residues. Germline trimming cut 2 bases from V and 3 bases from J; bases unmatched to any gene: 10. CDR1 is SGHRS, CDR2 YFSETQ, per germline. The CDR3 region is CASSFTLTGTSYNEQFF. The CDR3 bases are TGCGCCAGCAGCTTCACTTTAACCGGGACTAGCTACAATGAGCAGTTCTTC.

The J gene is TRBJ2-7, the V gene TRBV11-2; 9 bases line up with TRBD1. V was pared by 3 bases and J by 3 bases, with 3 bases of the junction left unmatched. The CDR3 is made up of 14 amino acids. Germline V gene data show CDR1 as SGHAT and CDR2 as FQNNGV. CDR3 coding DNA: TGTGCCAGCAGCTTTGGACAGGGGTTCTACGAGCAGTACTTC. Translated, it gives CASSFGQGFYEQYF.

The chain has TRBV5-1 and TRBJ2-2, with D possibly TRBD2 on 6 matching bases. Deletions cut 0 bases from V and 6 bases from J, with 12 bases between. Germline lookup yields CDR1 SGHRS and CDR2 YFSETQ. The CDR3 has 15 amino acids. The CDR3 DNA follows: TGCGCCAGCAGCTTGGCCCCCGGGGGACCCGGGGAGCTGTTTTTT. Its protein product is CASSLAPGGPGELFF.

V gene TRBV6-5 combines with J gene TRBJ1-3, with D possibly matching TRBD1 (6 bases). V was pared by 6 bases and J by 0 bases, with 12 bases between. The CDR3 contains 15 residues. CDR1 MNHEY and CDR2 SVGAGI come from the germline V gene. CDR3 in DNA: TGTGCCAGCAGGTATACAGGGACCTCTGGAAACACCATATATTTT. Protein sequence: CASRYTGTSGNTIYF.

V and J are TRBV5-5 and TRBJ1-4; D gene ambiguous. The CDR3 contains 14 residues. Germline loops: CDR1 SGHKS, CDR2 YYEKEE (reference sequence). The ends were cut back, 2 bases at V and 4 bases at J, with 9 bases in the middle. The CDR3 protein is CASSLEQINEKLFF. The CDR3 region has the DNA TGTGCCAGCAGCTTAGAACAAATTAATGAAAAACTGTTTTTT. Full variable domain (rest looked up from reference TRBV5-5 and TRBJ1-4): DAGVTQSPTHLIKTRGQQVTLRCSPISGHKSVSWYQQVLGQGPQFIFQYYEKEERGRGNFPDRFSARQFPNYSSELNVNALLLGDSALYLCASSLEQINEKLFFGSGTQLSVL.

V gene TRBV7-9 combines with J gene TRBJ1-1; D gene ambiguous. In germline, CDR1 is SEHNR, CDR2 FQNEAQ (reference sequence). V gave up 4 bases and J gave up 2 bases, with 11 bases separating them. CDR3 length: 14 residues. CDR3: CASSSDIFNTEAFF. CDR3 nucleotides: TGTGCCAGCAGCTCCGACATCTTCAACACTGAAGCTTTCTTT.

V is TRBV6-1 and J is TRBJ2-1; D unclear. The CDR3 consists of 12 residues. Germline-derived CDR1 and CDR2 are MNHNS and SASEGT. V dropped 2 bases and J dropped 8 bases, with 7 bases sitting between them. As DNA, the CDR3 is TGTGCCAGCAGTGAACGGGTATATGAGCAGTTCTTC. This codes for CASSERVYEQFF.

The chain has TRBV5-1 and TRBJ2-5, with 7 bases lining up with TRBD1. There are 16 residues in the CDR3. After removal of 4 bases from V and 3 bases from J, the junction contained 12 bases not matched to a gene. CDR1 and CDR2 (germline): SGHRS, YFSETQ. CDR3 residues: CASSRDSLGSKETQYF. Here the CDR3 DNA reads TGCGCCAGCAGCCGGGACAGCTTAGGGAGTAAAGAGACCCAGTACTTC.

The gene calls are TRBV14 and TRBJ1-6; possible D gene TRBD1, 6 bases. The CDR3 totals 15 residues. Germline V lookup: CDR1 SGHDN, CDR2 FVKESK. Between the trimmed V and J ends, which lost 6 bases and 10 bases, there was a span of 19 bases. The CDR3: CASRLFSDSRSPLHF. In DNA form, the CDR3 reads TGTGCCAGCAGGCTATTTTCGGACAGCCGCTCACCCCTCCACTTT.

CDR3 DNA: TGTGCCAGCAGCAGGTTCCAAGAGACCCAGTACTTC. It is translated as CASSRFQETQYF. This chain connects TRBV6-1 to TRBJ2-5, with D unresolved. CDR1 MNHNS and CDR2 SASEGT come from the germline V gene. CDR3 length equals 12 residues. V lost 6 bases, J lost 1 base, and 6 bases lay in between.